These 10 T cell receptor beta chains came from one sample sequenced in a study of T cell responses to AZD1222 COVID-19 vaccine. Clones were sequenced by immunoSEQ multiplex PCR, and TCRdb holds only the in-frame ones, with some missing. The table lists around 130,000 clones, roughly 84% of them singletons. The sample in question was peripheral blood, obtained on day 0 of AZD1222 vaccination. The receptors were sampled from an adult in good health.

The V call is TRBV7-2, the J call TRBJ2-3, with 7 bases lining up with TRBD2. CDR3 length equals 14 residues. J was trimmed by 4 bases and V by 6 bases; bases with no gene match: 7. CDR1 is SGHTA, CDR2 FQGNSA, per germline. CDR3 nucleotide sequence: TGTGCCAGCAGTTTTGCAGCGGGACCAGATACGCAGTATTTT. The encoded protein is CASSFAAGPDTQYF. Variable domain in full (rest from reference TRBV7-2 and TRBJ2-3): GAGVSQSPSNKVTEKGKDVELRCDPISGHTALYWYRQSLGQGLEFLIYFQGNSAPDKSGLPSDRFSAERTGGSVSTLTIQRTQQEDSAVYLCASSFAAGPDTQYFGPGTRLTVL.

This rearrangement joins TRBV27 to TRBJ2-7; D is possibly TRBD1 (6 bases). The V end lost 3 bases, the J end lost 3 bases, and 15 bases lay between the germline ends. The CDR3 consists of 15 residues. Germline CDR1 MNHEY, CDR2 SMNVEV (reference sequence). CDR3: CASSLLARDIYEQYF. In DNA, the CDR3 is TGTGCCAGCAGTTTGCTCGCCCGGGACATCTACGAGCAGTACTTC.

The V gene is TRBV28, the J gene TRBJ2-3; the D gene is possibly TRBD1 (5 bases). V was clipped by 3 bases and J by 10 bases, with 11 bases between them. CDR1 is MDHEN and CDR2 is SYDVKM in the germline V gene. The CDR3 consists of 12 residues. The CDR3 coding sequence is TGTGCCAGCAGTTTGTCCAGGGTGGCGCAGTATTTT. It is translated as CASSLSRVAQYF. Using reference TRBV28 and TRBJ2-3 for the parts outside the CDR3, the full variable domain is DVKVTQSSRYLVKRTGEKVFLECVQDMDHENMFWYRQDPGLGLRLIYFSYDVKMKEKGDIPEGYSVSREKKERFSLILESASTNQTSMYLCASSLSRVAQYFGPGTRLTVL.

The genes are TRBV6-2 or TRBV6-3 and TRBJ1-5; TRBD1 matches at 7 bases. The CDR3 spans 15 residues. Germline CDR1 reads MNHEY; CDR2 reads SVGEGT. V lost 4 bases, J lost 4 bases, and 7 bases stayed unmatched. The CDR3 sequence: CASSSPRDRNQPQHF. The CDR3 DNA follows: TGTGCCAGCAGTTCACCTCGGGACAGAAATCAGCCCCAGCATTTT.

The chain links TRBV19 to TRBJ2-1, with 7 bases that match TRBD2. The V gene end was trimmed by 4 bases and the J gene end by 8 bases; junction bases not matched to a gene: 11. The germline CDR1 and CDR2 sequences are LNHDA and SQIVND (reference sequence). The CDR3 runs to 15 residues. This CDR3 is CASSSFGSGADEQFF. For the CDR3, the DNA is TGTGCCAGTAGTAGTTTTGGGAGCGGGGCCGATGAGCAGTTCTTC.

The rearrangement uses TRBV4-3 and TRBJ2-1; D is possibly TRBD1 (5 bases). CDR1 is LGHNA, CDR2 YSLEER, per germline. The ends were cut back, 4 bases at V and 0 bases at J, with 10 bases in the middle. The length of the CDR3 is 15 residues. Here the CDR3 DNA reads TGCGCCAGCAGCCCCCAGGGAAACTCCTACAATGAGCAGTTCTTC. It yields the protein CASSPQGNSYNEQFF.

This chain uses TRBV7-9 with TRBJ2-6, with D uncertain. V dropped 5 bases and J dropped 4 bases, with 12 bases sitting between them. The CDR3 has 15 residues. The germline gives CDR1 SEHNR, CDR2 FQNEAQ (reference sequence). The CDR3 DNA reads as TGTGCCAGCAGCCCCGTCGTAACCGGGGCCAACGTCCTGACTTTC. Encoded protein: CASSPVVTGANVLTF. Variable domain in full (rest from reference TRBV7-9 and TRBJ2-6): DTGVSQNPRHKITKRGQNVTFRCDPISEHNRLYWYRQTLGQGPEFLTYFQNEAQLEKSRLLSDRFSAERPKGSFSTLEIQRTEQGDSAMYLCASSPVVTGANVLTFGAGSRLTVL.

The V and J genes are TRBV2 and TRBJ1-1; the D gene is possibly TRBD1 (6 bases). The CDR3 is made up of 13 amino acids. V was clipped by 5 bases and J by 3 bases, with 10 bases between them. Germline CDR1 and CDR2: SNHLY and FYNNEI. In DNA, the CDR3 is TGTGCCAGCAGTTCGGGACAACACACTGAAGCTTTCTTT. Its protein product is CASSSGQHTEAFF.

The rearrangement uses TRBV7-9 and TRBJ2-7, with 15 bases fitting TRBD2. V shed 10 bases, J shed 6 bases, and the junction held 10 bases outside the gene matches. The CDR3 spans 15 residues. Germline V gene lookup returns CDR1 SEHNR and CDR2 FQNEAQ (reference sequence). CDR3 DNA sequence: TGTGCCACCTCGGGACTAGCGGGAGGACTAGGCGAGCAGTACTTC. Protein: CATSGLAGGLGEQYF. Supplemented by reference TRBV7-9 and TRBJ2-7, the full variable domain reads DTGVSQNPRHKITKRGQNVTFRCDPISEHNRLYWYRQTLGQGPEFLTYFQNEAQLEKSRLLSDRFSAERPKGSFSTLEIQRTEQGDSAMYLCATSGLAGGLGEQYFGPGTRLTVT.

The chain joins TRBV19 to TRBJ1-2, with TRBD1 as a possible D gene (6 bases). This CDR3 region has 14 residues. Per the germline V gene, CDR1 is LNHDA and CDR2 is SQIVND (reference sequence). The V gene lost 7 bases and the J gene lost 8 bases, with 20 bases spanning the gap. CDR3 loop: CASTINRRTGGYTF. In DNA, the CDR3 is TGTGCCAGTACGATAAACCGACGCACAGGGGGCTACACCTTC.